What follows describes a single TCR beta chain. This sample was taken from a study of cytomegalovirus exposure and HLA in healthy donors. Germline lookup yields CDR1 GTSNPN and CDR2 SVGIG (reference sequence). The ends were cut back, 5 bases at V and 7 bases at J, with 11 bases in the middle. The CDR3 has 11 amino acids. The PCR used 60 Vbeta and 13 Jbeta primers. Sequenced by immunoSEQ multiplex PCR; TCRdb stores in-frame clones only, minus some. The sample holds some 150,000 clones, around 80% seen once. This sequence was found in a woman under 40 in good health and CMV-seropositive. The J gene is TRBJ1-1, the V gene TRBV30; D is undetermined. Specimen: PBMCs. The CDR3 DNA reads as TGTGCCTGGTCCCAAGCGATTGAAGCTTTCTTT. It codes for CAWSQAIEAFF. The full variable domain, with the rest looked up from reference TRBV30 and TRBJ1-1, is SQTIHQWPATLVQPVGSPLSLECTVEGTSNPNLYWYRQAAGRGLQLLFYSVGIGQISSEVPQNLSASRPQDRQFILSSKKLLLSDSGFYLCAWSQAIEAFFGQGTRLTVV.